This TCR beta chain was recovered during a study of blood T cell repertoires in COVID-19. Across the whole study: Acute-phase and convalescent COVID-19 samples originated in the United States, Italy and Spain. Sources were T cells, B-cell-depleted T cells, or PBMCs; the material itself was cDNA or gDNA.

Germline V gene data show CDR1 as MNHNS and CDR2 as SASEGT. V shed 1 base and J shed 8 bases, with 6 bases lying between them. CDR3 size: 13 residues. In the original workflow: Amplification of reference gene primers provided the estimated nucleated cell counts. The assay was immunoSEQ multiplex PCR, and TCRdb's table has in-frame clones only and misses some. V and J calls and clone size are copied from that table; D and trimming were computed from the DNA. The sample includes 150,000 to 200,000 clones, over 75% seen only once; the top ten take around 9.9%. The gene calls are TRBV6-1 and TRBJ1-6; tentatively, D is TRBD1 (5 bases). This clonotype originated in a human donor in a cohort sampled during active COVID-19. Material for sequencing was peripheral blood. This chain's CDR3 is CASSEGRDSPLHF. CDR3 bases: TGTGCCAGCAGTGAAGGCAGGGATTCACCCCTCCACTTT.